The clone carrying this TCR beta chain was detected only a few times. TCRdb ran MiXCR on the RT-PCR reads and lists one entry per CDR3 protein. The sample has about 620,000 distinct CDR3 sequences, about 11% seen once. The sample originates from a study of response to subunit inactivated influenza vaccine. This sample was shared with a second study, whose subject was T cells expressing NK-cell markers. That report adds: TCR beta libraries carry UMIs added by 5'RACE template switching. The study drew TCR beta repertoires from sorted CD3+CD56+NKG2C+, CD3+CD56+NKG2C- and CD3+CD56-NKG2C+ T cells. Dominant NKG2C+ clonotypes in roughly 6 donors made up roughly 1.0-7.0% of CD8+ T cells. These same clonotypes (in several donors) also led the CD3+CD56-NKG2C+ fraction. HCMV specificity of expanded NKG2C+ T cell clones remained unclear.

The input for sequencing was PBMCs from blood, taken on the day of vaccination. The TCR originated in a man aged 45 to 65 who received an inactivated influenza vaccine.

The CDR3 nucleotides read TGTGCCAGCTACGTAGGGACCGGGGAGCTGTTTTTT. Translation: CASYVGTGELFF. This chain connects TRBV6-5 to TRBJ2-2, with D uncertain. Trimming stripped 8 bases from V and 5 bases from J, with 9 bases between. CDR1 is MNHEY, CDR2 SVGAGI, per germline. The CDR3 has 12 residues.